Included here is one TCR beta chain sequence, with context. This clone turned up a few times. What antigen it recognizes has not been identified. The sample holds no much larger clone one base away, and base qualities are not on file. The germline V gene yields SGHDT for CDR1 and YYEEEE for CDR2. The CDR3 sequence holds 16 residues, the cysteine and phenylalanine included. Just CDR3 DNA is preserved here, 48 bases in frame from base 1. V is pruned by 2 bases and J by 2 bases, leaving 8 bases of the junction without a gene match. The trial excluded patients who had a history of autoimmune disease or were on systemic immunosuppression. Peripheral blood for TCR sequencing was collected from all dose cohorts at baseline, on cycle 4 day 1, and on cycle 7 day 1. The samples were drawn from a first-in-human, open-label, multicenter phase I dose-escalation trial of ivuxolimab. Adults with locally advanced or metastatic melanoma, renal cell, hepatocellular, or head and neck squamous cell carcinoma were enrolled in the trial. Before TCR sequencing, CD4+ T cells and CD8+ T cells were sorted from peripheral blood as separate populations.

These data are taken from a study of OX40 agonist ivuxolimab in advanced cancers. About the study as a whole: Ivuxolimab, which targeted the costimulatory receptor OX40 (CD134), was an agonistic, fully human IgG2 monoclonal antibody. The paper describes the monotherapy dose-escalation part (N of about 52 patients) of the phase I trial of ivuxolimab. Intravenous ivuxolimab was administered to patients every 2 weeks at six dose levels: 0.01, 0.1, 0.3, 1.5, 3 and 10 mg/kg. A male proportion of about 79% and a mean age of approximately 61 years, ranging from 23 to 79, were recorded for the dose-escalation cohort. The purpose of peripheral TCRbeta sequencing was to test whether ivuxolimab changed TCR sequence diversity and led to clonal T-cell expansion. Among the 52 dose-escalation patients, some 20 had hepatocellular carcinoma, approximately 15 melanoma, 9 renal cell carcinoma and 9 head and neck cancer. Patients were allowed to have had prior anti-PD-1, anti-PD-L1 or anti-CTLA-4 therapy, and less than 45% of the dose-escalation patients had previously received checkpoint inhibitors. Partial responses occurred in three dose-escalation patients, of whom one had hepatocellular carcinoma and two had cutaneous melanoma. What the authors observed across the whole study: In the 0.1-3.0 mg/kg groups, partial responders had among the lowest normalized peripheral clonal expansion, particularly in CD8+ T cells. At doses of 0.1 to 3.0 mg/kg, clonal expansion of both CD4+ and CD8+ T cells in blood was seen between baseline and week 6. The antigen specificity of the peripheral T cells that underwent clonal expansion was not determined. On average, CD8+ T cells showed more expanded clones than CD4+ T cells after ivuxolimab. Low levels of normalized T-cell clonal expansion were also seen in some patients who did not respond.

For sequencing of the TCRbeta CDR3 region, genomic DNA was extracted from the sorted cells. The immunoSEQ Assay was used to sequence the TCRbeta CDR3 regions. Not all clones reach the TCRdb copy of this immuneACCESS table, which keeps in-frame sequences only. Checked studies attribute under half of the gap to unresolved V genes and leave the rest unexplained. The sample table records under 70,000 clones; 84% of these occur just once. 3.5% to 4.5% of the sample rests with the top ten. The sample consisted of CD4+ or CD8+ T cells sorted from blood, taken in a trial of the OX40 agonist ivuxolimab. The source is an adult with an advanced solid tumor such as melanoma, head and neck, liver or kidney cancer. Here the chain combines TRBV5-6 and TRBJ2-5; 8 of the junction bases match TRBD2. The nucleotide sequence is given as TGTGCCAGCAGCTTAACAGCGGGGGTTTGGCAAGAGACCCAGTACTTC. Translated, this gives CASSLTAGVWQETQYF.